These 3 T cell receptor beta chains came from one sample sequenced in a study of immune evolution from preneoplasia to lung adenocarcinoma. Measured with immunoSEQ multiplex PCR; TCRdb has only the in-frame clones, and not every one. The data contain about 14,000 clones, around 86% of them singletons. The sample taken for sequencing was FFPE lung adenocarcinoma in situ tissue. Receptors were obtained from a donor of 70 years or more with lung adenocarcinoma.

The chain couples TRBV6-6 to TRBJ2-1, with 10 positions matching TRBD1. CDR1 and CDR2 (germline): MNHNY, SVGAGI (reference sequence). J was trimmed by 7 bases and V by 4 bases; bases with no gene match: 4. There are 14 residues in the CDR3. CDR3 sequence (DNA): TGTGCCAGCAGTTCCCCGGACAGGGGGAATGAGCAGTTCTTC. Translation gives CASSSPDRGNEQFF.

The chain employs TRBV7-3 and TRBJ2-1; 7 positions match TRBD2. V was pared by 1 base and J by 10 bases, with 7 bases of the junction left unmatched. The CDR3 has 14 residues. Germline V lookup: CDR1 SGHTA, CDR2 FQGTGA. Here the CDR3 DNA reads TGTGCCAGCAGCTTAAGTGCTAGCGGCGACGAGCAGTTCTTC. Encoded protein: CASSLSASGDEQFF.

CDR3 nucleotides: TGCGCCAGCAGCCGGGGTATTGAGCAGTTCTTC. Protein sequence: CASSRGIEQFF. V is TRBV5-1 and J is TRBJ2-1, with D maybe TRBD2 (5 bases). Trimming pared 4 bases from V and 9 bases from J, leaving 8 bases between. The germline CDR1 and CDR2 sequences are SGHRS and YFSETQ. The CDR3 is 11 amino acids.